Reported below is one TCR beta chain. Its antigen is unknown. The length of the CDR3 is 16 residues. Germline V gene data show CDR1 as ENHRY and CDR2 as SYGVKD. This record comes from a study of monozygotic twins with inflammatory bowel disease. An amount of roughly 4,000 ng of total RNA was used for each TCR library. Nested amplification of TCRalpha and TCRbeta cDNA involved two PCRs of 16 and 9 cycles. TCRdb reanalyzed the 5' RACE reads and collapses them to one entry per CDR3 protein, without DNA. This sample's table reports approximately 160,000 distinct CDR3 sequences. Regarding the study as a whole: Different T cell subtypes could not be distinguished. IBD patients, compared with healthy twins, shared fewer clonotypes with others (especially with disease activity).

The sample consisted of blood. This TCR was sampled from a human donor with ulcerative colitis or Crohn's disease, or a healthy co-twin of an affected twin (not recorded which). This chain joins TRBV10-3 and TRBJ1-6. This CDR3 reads CAISESDFGNNSPLHF.